This is a list of T cell receptor beta chains from one sample in a study of blood T cell repertoires in COVID-19. Clones were read by immunoSEQ multiplex PCR, and TCRdb kept only the in-frame ones, dropping some. Counted here are over 100,000 clones, around 83% occurring once; the ten biggest clones make up under 5%. The specimen was PBMCs or T cells enriched from blood (not recorded which). The receptors derive from a woman aged 30 to 39 who had recovered from COVID-19. Each CDR3 is given with its conserved first and last residue. D genes are given only for firm matches. Clone size, where shown, is once, few, many, or a class for clones that have expanded.

clone size: .; J gene: TRBJ2-1; D gene: TRBD2; V gene: TRBV10-3; CDR3 DNA: TGTGCCATCAGGGGGGGGACCCACAGGTCGGAGCAGTTCTTC; CDR3 protein: CAIRGGTHRSEQFF
clone size: few; J gene: TRBJ2-1; D gene: TRBD1; V gene: TRBV28; CDR3 DNA: TGTGCCAGCAGTAAAGACCGGGTGAGGGGGCATGAGCAGTTCTTC; CDR3 protein: CASSKDRVRGHEQFF
clone size: .; J gene: TRBJ2-1; D gene: TRBD2; V gene: TRBV24-1; CDR3 DNA: TGTGCCACTTCGCCGCGGGAGTCTGAGCAGTTCTTC; CDR3 protein: CATSPRESEQFF
clone size: .; J gene: TRBJ1-6; D gene: TRBD1; V gene: TRBV19; CDR3 DNA: TGTGCCAGTAGTATGTCGCCGGGACAGAATTCACCCCTCCACTTT; CDR3 protein: CASSMSPGQNSPLHF
clone size: .; J gene: TRBJ2-1; D gene: .; V gene: TRBV28; CDR3 DNA: TGTGCCAGCATCGGAGGCACCCTGTCCTACAATGAGCAGTTCTTC; CDR3 protein: CASIGGTLSYNEQFF
clone size: .; J gene: TRBJ1-3; D gene: .; V gene: TRBV6-2/TRBV6-3; CDR3 DNA: TGTGCCAGCAGTCAAACAGGTTCTGGAAACACCATATATTTT; CDR3 protein: CASSQTGSGNTIYF
clone size: .; J gene: TRBJ1-2; D gene: .; V gene: TRBV28; CDR3 DNA: TGTGCCACCCGTGGGGGGGTTAGCGTTGGCTACACCTTC; CDR3 protein: CATRGGVSVGYTF
clone size: .; J gene: TRBJ1-6; D gene: .; V gene: TRBV12-3/TRBV12-4; CDR3 DNA: TGTGCCAGCAGCACCGGGACACGGTCACCCCTCCACTTT; CDR3 protein: CASSTGTRSPLHF
clone size: .; J gene: TRBJ2-7; D gene: .; V gene: TRBV5-4; CDR3 DNA: TGTGCCAGCAGCCCGTCCGGGGTCCGCCTCGAGCAGTACTTC; CDR3 protein: CASSPSGVRLEQYF
clone size: .; J gene: TRBJ2-4; D gene: TRBD1; V gene: TRBV5-6; CDR3 DNA: TGTGCCAGCAGCCAACTAGGGGACAGAGTAGCCAAAAACATTCAGTACTTC; CDR3 protein: CASSQLGDRVAKNIQYF
clone size: .; J gene: TRBJ2-2; D gene: TRBD2; V gene: TRBV9; CDR3 DNA: TGTGCCAGCGGGGGGACTAGCGGTGCCAACACCGGGGAGCTGTTTTTT; CDR3 protein: CASGGTSGANTGELFF
clone size: .; J gene: TRBJ1-1; D gene: .; V gene: TRBV12-3/TRBV12-4; CDR3 DNA: TGTGCCAGCAGTTTGGCGGGTTGGACTGAAGCTTTCTTT; CDR3 protein: CASSLAGWTEAFF
clone size: .; J gene: TRBJ2-3; D gene: TRBD2; V gene: TRBV4-2; CDR3 DNA: TGTGCCAGCAGCCAAGAGGGGACTAGCGCCACAGATACGCAGTATTTT; CDR3 protein: CASSQEGTSATDTQYF
clone size: once; J gene: TRBJ1-3; D gene: .; V gene: TRBV18; CDR3 DNA: TGTGCCAGCTCCCTCATACAGGGCCACTGGACCCCTTCTGGAAACACCATATATTTT; CDR3 protein: CASSLIQGHWTPSGNTIYF
clone size: .; J gene: TRBJ2-1; D gene: TRBD2; V gene: TRBV5-6; CDR3 DNA: TGTGCCAGCATCACTAGCGCAAATTACAATGAGCAGTTCTTC; CDR3 protein: CASITSANYNEQFF
clone size: .; J gene: TRBJ2-1; D gene: TRBD2; V gene: TRBV10-3; CDR3 DNA: TGTGCCATCAGCTCCGGGACTAGCGGGTACAATGAGCAGTTCTTC; CDR3 protein: CAISSGTSGYNEQFF
clone size: once; J gene: TRBJ2-6; D gene: .; V gene: TRBV24-1; CDR3 DNA: TGTGCCACCCTGGGGGACACTTCCTCTGGGGCCAACGTCCTGACTTTC; CDR3 protein: CATLGDTSSGANVLTF
clone size: many; J gene: TRBJ2-1; D gene: .; V gene: TRBV28; CDR3 DNA: TGTGCCAGCCGACTGGAGGACTTGAGATACAATGAGCAGTTCTTC; CDR3 protein: CASRLEDLRYNEQFF
clone size: .; J gene: TRBJ2-2; D gene: .; V gene: TRBV5-1; CDR3 DNA: TGCGCCAGCGCCCCGGGGACAACGAACACCGGGGAGCTGTTTTTT; CDR3 protein: CASAPGTTNTGELFF
clone size: .; J gene: TRBJ1-2; D gene: .; V gene: TRBV6-2/TRBV6-3; CDR3 DNA: TGTGCCAGCAGTTACGGACGGGATGAGCTCTATGGCTACACCTTC; CDR3 protein: CASSYGRDELYGYTF
clone size: .; J gene: TRBJ2-5; D gene: TRBD2; V gene: TRBV18; CDR3 DNA: TGTGCCAGCTCACCATGGGCTAGCGGGATAGGCGGGGAGACCCAGTACTTC; CDR3 protein: CASSPWASGIGGETQYF
clone size: .; J gene: TRBJ1-1; D gene: .; V gene: TRBV5-4; CDR3 DNA: TGTGCCAGCAGCTTTGGGGGGGGGAACACTGAAGCTTTCTTT; CDR3 protein: CASSFGGGNTEAFF
clone size: .; J gene: TRBJ2-5; D gene: .; V gene: TRBV14; CDR3 DNA: TGTGCCAGCAGCCGATACAGGGATGAGACCCAGTACTTC; CDR3 protein: CASSRYRDETQYF
clone size: .; J gene: TRBJ1-4; D gene: TRBD1; V gene: TRBV5-1; CDR3 DNA: TGCGCCAGCAGCCCGGACAGGGGGCGAGAAAAACTGTTTTTT; CDR3 protein: CASSPDRGREKLFF
clone size: .; J gene: TRBJ1-5; D gene: .; V gene: TRBV9; CDR3 DNA: TGTGCCAGCAGCCCCCGAGAGGGCGGCAATCAGCCCCAGCATTTT; CDR3 protein: CASSPREGGNQPQHF
clone size: .; J gene: TRBJ2-3; D gene: .; V gene: TRBV28; CDR3 DNA: TGTGCCAGCAGTCCGGGGGGTCCAGGGACAATCCTCACAGATACGCAGTATTTT; CDR3 protein: CASSPGGPGTILTDTQYF
clone size: .; J gene: TRBJ2-7; D gene: .; V gene: TRBV28; CDR3 DNA: TGTGCCAGCAGTTTTTCGGGCCGAGGAATCAACAGGTACGAGCAGTACTTC; CDR3 protein: CASSFSGRGINRYEQYF
clone size: .; J gene: TRBJ1-1; D gene: .; V gene: TRBV29-1; CDR3 DNA: TGCAGCGTTGGGTCGACAGCCTTGAACACTGAAGCTTTCTTT; CDR3 protein: CSVGSTALNTEAFF
clone size: .; J gene: TRBJ1-2; D gene: .; V gene: TRBV6-5; CDR3 DNA: TGTGCCAGCAGAACCTGGGGGAGGAGCAGCTATGGCTACACCTTC; CDR3 protein: CASRTWGRSSYGYTF
clone size: .; J gene: TRBJ2-7; D gene: TRBD2; V gene: TRBV7-9; CDR3 DNA: TGTGCCAGCACCTCGGGACTAGCGGGAGCCTACGAGCAGTACTTC; CDR3 protein: CASTSGLAGAYEQYF
clone size: once; J gene: TRBJ2-7; D gene: TRBD2; V gene: TRBV4-3; CDR3 DNA: TGCGCCAGCAGCCAAGCCCGGACTAGCCACGAGCAGTACTTC; CDR3 protein: CASSQARTSHEQYF
clone size: .; J gene: TRBJ2-3; D gene: .; V gene: TRBV19; CDR3 DNA: TGTGCCACCCGGAACGGCGGCGCAGATACGCAGTATTTT; CDR3 protein: CATRNGGADTQYF
clone size: .; J gene: TRBJ2-7; D gene: TRBD1; V gene: TRBV7-9; CDR3 DNA: TGTGCCAGCAGCCCCGGGACAGCCCTAACATCCCCCTCCTACGAGCAGTACTTC; CDR3 protein: CASSPGTALTSPSYEQYF
clone size: .; J gene: TRBJ2-3; D gene: .; V gene: TRBV7-2; CDR3 DNA: TGTGCCAGCAGCTCTTACACAGATACGCAGTATTTT; CDR3 protein: CASSSYTDTQYF
clone size: few; J gene: TRBJ2-3; D gene: .; V gene: TRBV7-3; CDR3 DNA: TGTGCCAGCAGCTTAGTCGGGGGTAGCACAGATACGCAGTATTTT; CDR3 protein: CASSLVGGSTDTQYF
clone size: .; J gene: TRBJ2-1; D gene: .; V gene: TRBV28; CDR3 DNA: TGTGCCAGCAGTTTAACGCAGGGTAGCCATGAGCAGTTCTTC; CDR3 protein: CASSLTQGSHEQFF
clone size: once; J gene: TRBJ2-7; D gene: .; V gene: TRBV5-6; CDR3 DNA: TGTGCCAGCAGCTTGGCCCAGCGGGCCGGACGGGAGCAGTACTTC; CDR3 protein: CASSLAQRAGREQYF
clone size: .; J gene: TRBJ1-2; D gene: .; V gene: TRBV5-1; CDR3 DNA: TGCGCCAGCCGCGGAGAGGTCAACTATGGCTACACCTTC; CDR3 protein: CASRGEVNYGYTF
clone size: .; J gene: TRBJ1-3; D gene: .; V gene: TRBV28; CDR3 DNA: TGTGCCAGCAGTTCCCCGGGACAACCAAACACCATATATTTT; CDR3 protein: CASSSPGQPNTIYF
clone size: .; J gene: TRBJ1-2; D gene: .; V gene: TRBV29-1; CDR3 DNA: TGCAGCGTTCGGACTACCGCTAACTATGGCTACACCTTC; CDR3 protein: CSVRTTANYGYTF